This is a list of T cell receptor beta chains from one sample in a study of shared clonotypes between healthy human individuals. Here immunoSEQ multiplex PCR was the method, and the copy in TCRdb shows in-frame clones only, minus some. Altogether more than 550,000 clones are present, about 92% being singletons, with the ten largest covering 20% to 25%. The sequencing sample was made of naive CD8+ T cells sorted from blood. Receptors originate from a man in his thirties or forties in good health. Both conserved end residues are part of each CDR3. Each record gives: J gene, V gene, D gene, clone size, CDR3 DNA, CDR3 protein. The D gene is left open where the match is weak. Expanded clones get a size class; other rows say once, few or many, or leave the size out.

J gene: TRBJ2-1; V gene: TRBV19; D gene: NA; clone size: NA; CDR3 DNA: TGTGCCAGTAGTATAGAGGGCCTGGGGAGTGAGCAGTTCTTC; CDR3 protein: CASSIEGLGSEQFF
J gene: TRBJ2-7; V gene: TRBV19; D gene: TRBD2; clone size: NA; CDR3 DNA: TGTGCCAGTAGTCTACGCACGCCGGGACTAGCGGGAGTGAAATCCTACGAGCAGTACTTC; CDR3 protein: CASSLRTPGLAGVKSYEQYF
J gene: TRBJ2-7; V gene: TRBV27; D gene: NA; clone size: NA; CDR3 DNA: TGTGCCAGCCGCAGTTTCTACGAGCAGTACTTC; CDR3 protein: CASRSFYEQYF
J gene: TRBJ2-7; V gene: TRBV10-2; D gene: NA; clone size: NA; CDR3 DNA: TGCGCCAGCAGTGAGCATGGGACCTCCTACGAGCAGTACTTC; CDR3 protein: CASSEHGTSYEQYF
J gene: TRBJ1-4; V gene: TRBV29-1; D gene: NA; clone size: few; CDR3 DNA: TGCAGCGTTGAAGGGGAGGGCGAAAAACTGTTTTTT; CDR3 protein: CSVEGEGEKLFF
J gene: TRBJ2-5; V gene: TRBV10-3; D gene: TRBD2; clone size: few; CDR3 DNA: TGTGCCATCAGTGCGGTGACTAGCGGCCAAGAGACCCAGTACTTC; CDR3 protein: CAISAVTSGQETQYF
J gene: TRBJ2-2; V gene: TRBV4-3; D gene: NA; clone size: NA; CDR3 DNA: TGCGCCAGCAGCCAAGGGACAGCAACCACCGGGGAGCTGTTTTTT; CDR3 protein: CASSQGTATTGELFF
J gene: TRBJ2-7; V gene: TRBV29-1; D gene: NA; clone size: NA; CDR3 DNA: TGCAGCGTCGGAGGAGGGAGCTCCTACGAGCAGTACTTC; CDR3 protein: CSVGGGSSYEQYF
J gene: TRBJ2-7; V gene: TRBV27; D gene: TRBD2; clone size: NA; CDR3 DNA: TGTGCCAGCAGTCAGGGAGGGCCATTATTCGAGCAGTACTTC; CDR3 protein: CASSQGGPLFEQYF
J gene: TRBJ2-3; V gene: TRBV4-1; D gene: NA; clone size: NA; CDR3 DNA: TGCGCCAGCAGCCACCTAGCTACTAGCACAGATACGCAGTATTTT; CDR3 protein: CASSHLATSTDTQYF
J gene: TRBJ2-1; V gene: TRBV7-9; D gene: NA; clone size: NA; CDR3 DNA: TGTGCCAGCAGCTCGAAGGGCTACTACCCACCCAATGAGCAGTTCTTC; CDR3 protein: CASSSKGYYPPNEQFF
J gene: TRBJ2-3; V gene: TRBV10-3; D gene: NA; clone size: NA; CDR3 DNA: TGTGCCATCAGTGATATTACTAGCCGGCACACAGATACGCAGTATTTT; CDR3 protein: CAISDITSRHTDTQYF
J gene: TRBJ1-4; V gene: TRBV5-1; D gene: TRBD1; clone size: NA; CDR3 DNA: TGCGCCAGCAGGCCGGGACAGGGTTTTGAAAAACTGTTTTTT; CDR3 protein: CASRPGQGFEKLFF
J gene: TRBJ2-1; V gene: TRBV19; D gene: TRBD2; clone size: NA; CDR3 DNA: TGTGCCAGTAGTATTACTAGCGGATACAATGAGCAGTTCTTC; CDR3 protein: CASSITSGYNEQFF
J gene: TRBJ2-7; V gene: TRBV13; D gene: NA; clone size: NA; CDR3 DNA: TGTGCCAGCAGCCACGGCACGCGGGACCTACTAACCGGGGTCGAGCAGTACTTC; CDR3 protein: CASSHGTRDLLTGVEQYF
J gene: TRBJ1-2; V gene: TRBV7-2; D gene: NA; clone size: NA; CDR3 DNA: TGTGCCAGCAGCCAGGACACCGCTAACTATGGCTACACCTTC; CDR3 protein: CASSQDTANYGYTF
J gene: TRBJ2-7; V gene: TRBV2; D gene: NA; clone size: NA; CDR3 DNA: TGTGCCAGCGGGGAGGTGAGTTACGAGCAGTACTTC; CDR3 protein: CASGEVSYEQYF
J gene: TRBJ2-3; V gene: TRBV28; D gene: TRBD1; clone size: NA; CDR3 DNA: TGTGCCAGCAGTTTGGTCGACAGGGGTGGGGATACGCAGTATTTT; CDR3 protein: CASSLVDRGGDTQYF
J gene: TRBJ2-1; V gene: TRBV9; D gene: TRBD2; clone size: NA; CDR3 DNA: TGTGCCAGCAGCTCACCTAGACTAGCGGGCTCCAATGAGCAGTTCTTC; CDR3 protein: CASSSPRLAGSNEQFF
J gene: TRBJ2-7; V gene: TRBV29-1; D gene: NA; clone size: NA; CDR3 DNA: TGCAGCGCTCGCGACAGCGGAACATACGAGCAGTACTTC; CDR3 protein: CSARDSGTYEQYF
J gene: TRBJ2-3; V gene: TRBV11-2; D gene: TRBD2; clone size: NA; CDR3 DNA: TGTGCCAGCAGCAAGATTAGCGGGAGGGCCTTAGATACGCAGTATTTT; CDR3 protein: CASSKISGRALDTQYF
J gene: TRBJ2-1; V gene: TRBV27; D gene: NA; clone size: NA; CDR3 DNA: TGTGCCAGCAGTTTGGGCACCTACAATGAGCAGTTCTTC; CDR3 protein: CASSLGTYNEQFF
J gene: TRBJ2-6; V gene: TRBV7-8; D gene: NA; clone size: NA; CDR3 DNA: TGTGCCAGCAGCTTAAGACCTGGGGCCAACGTCCTGACTTTC; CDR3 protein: CASSLRPGANVLTF
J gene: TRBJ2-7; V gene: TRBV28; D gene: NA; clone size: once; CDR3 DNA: TGTGCCAGCAGCCGGACTCCCCTTTCCTACGAGCAGTACTTC; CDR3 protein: CASSRTPLSYEQYF
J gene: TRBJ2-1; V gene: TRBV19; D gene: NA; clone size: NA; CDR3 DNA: TGTGCCAGTAGTATAGTGGGGCTAGCAGGGTACAATGAGCAGTTCTTC; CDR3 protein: CASSIVGLAGYNEQFF
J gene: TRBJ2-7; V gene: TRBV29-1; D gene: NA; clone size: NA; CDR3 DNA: TGCAGCGCAAACGGGGGGACAGGCGGCTACGAGCAGTACTTC; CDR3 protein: CSANGGTGGYEQYF
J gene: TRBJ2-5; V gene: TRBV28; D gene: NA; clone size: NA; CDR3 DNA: TGTGCCAGCAGAAAGGGTGTTGCGGAGACCCAGTACTTC; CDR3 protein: CASRKGVAETQYF
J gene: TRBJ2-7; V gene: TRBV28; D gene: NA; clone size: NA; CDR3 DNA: TGTGCCAGCAGTCCCGAATACTCCTACGAGCAGTACTTC; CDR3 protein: CASSPEYSYEQYF
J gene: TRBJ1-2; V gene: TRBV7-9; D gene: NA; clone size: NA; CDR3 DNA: TGTGCCAGCAGCTTAGAGGGAAATGGCTACACCTTC; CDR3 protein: CASSLEGNGYTF
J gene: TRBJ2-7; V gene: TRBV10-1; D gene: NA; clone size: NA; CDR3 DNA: TGCGCCAGCAGTGAAGAGGGAGGCAACGAGCAGTACTTC; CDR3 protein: CASSEEGGNEQYF
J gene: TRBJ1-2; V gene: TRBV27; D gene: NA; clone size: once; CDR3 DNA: TGTGCCACCTGGGCCGGAAACTATGGCTACACCTTC; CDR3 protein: CATWAGNYGYTF
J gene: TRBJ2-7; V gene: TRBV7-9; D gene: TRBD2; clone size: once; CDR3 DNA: TGTGCCAGCAGCTACACGGGAGGTAGCGAGCAGTACTTC; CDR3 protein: CASSYTGGSEQYF
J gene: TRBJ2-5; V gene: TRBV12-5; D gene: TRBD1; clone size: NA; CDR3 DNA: TGTGCTAGTGGTTTGGTCCGGACAGGGAAGGCGATAGAGACCCAGTACTTC; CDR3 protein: CASGLVRTGKAIETQYF
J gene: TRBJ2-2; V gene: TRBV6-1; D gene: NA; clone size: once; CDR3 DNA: TGTGCCAGCAGTGAACTCCGGGACATTTACACCGGGGAGCTGTTTTTT; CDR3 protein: CASSELRDIYTGELFF
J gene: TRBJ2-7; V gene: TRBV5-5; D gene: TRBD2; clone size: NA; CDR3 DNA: TGTGCCAGCAGCCCCCGTGAACTAGCGGGAGCCTACGAGCAGTACTTC; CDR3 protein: CASSPRELAGAYEQYF
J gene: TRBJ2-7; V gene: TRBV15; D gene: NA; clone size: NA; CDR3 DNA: TGTGCCACCAGCAGAGCTGGCGAGCAGTACTTC; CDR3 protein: CATSRAGEQYF
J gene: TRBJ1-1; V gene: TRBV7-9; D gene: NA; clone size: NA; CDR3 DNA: TGTGCCAGCAGCTCGAACAGGGTTATGAACACTGAAGCTTTCTTT; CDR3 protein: CASSSNRVMNTEAFF
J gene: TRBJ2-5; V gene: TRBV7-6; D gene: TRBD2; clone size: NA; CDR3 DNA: TGTGCCAGCAGCTCCAGCGGGAGCGCGTTGGAGACCCAGTACTTC; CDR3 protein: CASSSSGSALETQYF
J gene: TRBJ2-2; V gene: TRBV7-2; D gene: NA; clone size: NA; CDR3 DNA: TGTGCCAGCAGCTTACATTTGAACACCGGGGAGCTGTTTTTT; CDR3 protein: CASSLHLNTGELFF
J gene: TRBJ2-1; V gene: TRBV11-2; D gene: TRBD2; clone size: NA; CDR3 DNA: TGTGCCAGCAGCGCATTAGCGGGAGGTTTAAATGAGCAGTTCTTC; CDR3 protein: CASSALAGGLNEQFF
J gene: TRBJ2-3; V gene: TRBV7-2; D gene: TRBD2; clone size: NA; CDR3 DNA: TGTGCCAGCCCCGGCGGTAGCGGGCGTTCCACAGATACGCAGTATTTT; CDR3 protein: CASPGGSGRSTDTQYF